This TCR beta chain was recorded in a study of OX40 agonist ivuxolimab in advanced cancers. Sequencing was performed with immunoSEQ multiplex PCR; in TCRdb, only in-frame clones are kept and a portion is missing. The sample lists 20,000 to 25,000 clones, 70% to 90% occurring once. This clone has more than one count but fewer than ten. Its antigen is unknown. V lost 3 bases and J lost 0, with 12 bases in between. Germline V gives CDR1 LNHDA, CDR2 SQIVND (reference sequence). The CDR3 spans 16 residues. Study observations and caveats: At doses 0.1 to 3.0 mg/kg, CD4+ and CD8+ clones expanded.

Sequences were derived from CD4+ or CD8+ T cells sorted from blood, sampled in a trial of the OX40 agonist ivuxolimab. The origin of this receptor is an adult with an advanced solid tumor such as melanoma, head and neck, liver or kidney cancer. This rearrangement joins TRBV19 to TRBJ1-5; D gene ambiguous. The CDR3 DNA is TGTGCCAGTAGTATGAGACTCACCGATAGCAATCAGCCCCAGCATTTT. Protein: CASSMRLTDSNQPQHF.